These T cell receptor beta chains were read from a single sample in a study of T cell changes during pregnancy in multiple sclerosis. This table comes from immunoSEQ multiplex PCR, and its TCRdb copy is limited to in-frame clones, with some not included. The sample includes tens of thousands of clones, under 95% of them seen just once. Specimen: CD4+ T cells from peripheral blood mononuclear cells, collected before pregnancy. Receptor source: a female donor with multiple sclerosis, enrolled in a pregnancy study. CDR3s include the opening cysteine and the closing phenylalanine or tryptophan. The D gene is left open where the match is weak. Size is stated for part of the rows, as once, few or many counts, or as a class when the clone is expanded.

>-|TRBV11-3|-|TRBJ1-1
TGTGCCAGCAGCTTAGATAACTGGGGGAGGGGCACTGAAGCTTTCTTT
CASSLDNWGRGTEAFF
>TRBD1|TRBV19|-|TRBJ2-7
TGTGCCAGTAGTATACCAGGGGGATACGAGCAGTACTTC
CASSIPGGYEQYF
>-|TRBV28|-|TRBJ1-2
TGTGCCAGCAGTCATCCTCACAGGGCCGCTAACTATGGCTACACCTTC
CASSHPHRAANYGYTF
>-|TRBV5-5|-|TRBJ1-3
TGTGCCAGCAGCTTGGTTAGCTCTGGAAACACCATATATTTT
CASSLVSSGNTIYF
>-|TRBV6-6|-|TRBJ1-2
TGTGCCAGCAGTTCCCCGCCCCGGCGGGAACGGGGCTACACCTTC
CASSSPPRRERGYTF
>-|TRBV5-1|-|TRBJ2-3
TGCGCCAGCAGCTTGGCCGGGGATAGGGCAGATACGCAGTATTTT
CASSLAGDRADTQYF
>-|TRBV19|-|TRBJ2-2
TGTGCCAGTAGTCCTTTGCGGTCAGCAGGGTCCGGGGAGCTGTTTTTT
CASSPLRSAGSGELFF
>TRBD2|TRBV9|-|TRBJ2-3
TGTGCCAGCAGCGTAGAGGTTAGCGGGGCAGATACGCAGTATTTT
CASSVEVSGADTQYF
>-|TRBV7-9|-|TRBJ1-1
TGTGCCAGCAGCTCAGGGATGGCTGAAGCTTTCTTT
CASSSGMAEAFF
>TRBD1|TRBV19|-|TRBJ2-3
TGTGCCAGTAGCTCAATCCGGGACAGGTTCGCAGATACGCAGTATTTT
CASSSIRDRFADTQYF
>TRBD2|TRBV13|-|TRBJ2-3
TGTGCCAGCAGCTTCCGGACTAGCGGCACAGATACGCAGTATTTT
CASSFRTSGTDTQYF
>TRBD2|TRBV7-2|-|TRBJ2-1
TGTGCCAGCAGCTTGGTCACGGGACTAGATAATGAGCAGTTCTTC
CASSLVTGLDNEQFF
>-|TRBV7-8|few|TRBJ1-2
TGTGCCAGCACCAGCCCGGGAAGCGGCTACACCTTC
CASTSPGSGYTF
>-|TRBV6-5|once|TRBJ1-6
TGTGCCAGCACTGGGGGCGCGAGAGTAACACCCCTCCACTTT
CASTGGARVTPLHF
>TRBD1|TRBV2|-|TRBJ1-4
TGTGCCAGCAGTTATGAGACAGGGAATGAAAAACTGTTTTTT
CASSYETGNEKLFF
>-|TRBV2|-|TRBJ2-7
TGTGCCAGCAGTGAGACTAGTTCTCCAAACGAGCAGTACTTC
CASSETSSPNEQYF
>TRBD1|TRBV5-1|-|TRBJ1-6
TGCGCCAGCAGCCGGGACAGGGGTAATTCACCCCTCCACTTT
CASSRDRGNSPLHF
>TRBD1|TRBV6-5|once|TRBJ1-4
TGTGCCAGCAGGCGCGGACAGGCAACTAATGAAAAACTGTTTTTT
CASRRGQATNEKLFF
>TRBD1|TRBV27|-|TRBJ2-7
TGTGCCAGCAGTTTAAGTCTAGGACAGGGCTACGAGCAGTACTTC
CASSLSLGQGYEQYF
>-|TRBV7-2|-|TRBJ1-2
TGTGCCAGCAGCTTAGCGTTGGGGGAGGACGGCTACACCTTC
CASSLALGEDGYTF
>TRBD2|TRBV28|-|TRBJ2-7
TGTGCCATCCGCGACCTAGCGGGAGGGACCTACGAGCAGTACTTC
CAIRDLAGGTYEQYF
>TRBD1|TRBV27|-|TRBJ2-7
TGTGCCAGCAGTTCAACGGGACAGACGTTTCGTGAGCAGTACTTC
CASSSTGQTFREQYF
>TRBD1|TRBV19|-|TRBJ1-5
TGTGCCAGCCGGACAGGGGCTCAGCCCCAGCATTTT
CASRTGAQPQHF
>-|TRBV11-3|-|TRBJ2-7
TGTGCCAGCAGCAAGGGAGGCGAGCAGTACTTC
CASSKGGEQYF
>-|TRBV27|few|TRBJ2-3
TGTGCCAGCAGCTTACAACTTCCGGTTAGCACAGATACGCAGTATTTT
CASSLQLPVSTDTQYF
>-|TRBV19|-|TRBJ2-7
TGTGCCAGTAGTATGTCAGGGCACGAGCAGTACTTC
CASSMSGHEQYF
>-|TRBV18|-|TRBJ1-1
TGTGCCAGCTCACGGAACAGGGACACTGAAGCTTTCTTT
CASSRNRDTEAFF
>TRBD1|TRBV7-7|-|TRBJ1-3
TGTGCCAGCAGCCCAGGGACAGGGGGAAACACCATATATTTT
CASSPGTGGNTIYF
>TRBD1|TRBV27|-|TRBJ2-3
TGTGCCAGCAGTTTTCGTAGGACAGGTGGCACAGATACGCAGTATTTT
CASSFRRTGGTDTQYF
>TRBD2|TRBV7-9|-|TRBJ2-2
TGTGCCAGCAGTTTAAGACTAGCGGGGAACACCGGGGAGCTGTTTTTT
CASSLRLAGNTGELFF
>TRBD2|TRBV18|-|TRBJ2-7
TGTGCCAGCTCACCCGGGGAGGGGTCTTCCTACGAGCAGTACTTC
CASSPGEGSSYEQYF
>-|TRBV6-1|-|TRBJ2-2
TGTGCCAGCAGTGAACTTCCGAACACCGGGGAGCTGTTTTTT
CASSELPNTGELFF
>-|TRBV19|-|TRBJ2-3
TGTGCCAGTAGTATTTCTAGAGGCCTCACAGATACGCAGTATTTT
CASSISRGLTDTQYF
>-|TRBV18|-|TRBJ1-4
TGTGCCAGCTCACAGGGAGGTCGGGAAAAACTGTTTTTT
CASSQGGREKLFF
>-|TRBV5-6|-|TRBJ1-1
TGTGCCAGCAGCTTGGCCGGGGGGACGTCCATGAACACTGAAGCTTTCTTT
CASSLAGGTSMNTEAFF
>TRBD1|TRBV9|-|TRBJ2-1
TGTGCCAGCAGCGTAACCTGGACAGGGAATGAGCAGTTCTTC
CASSVTWTGNEQFF
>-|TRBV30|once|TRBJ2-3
TGTGCCTGGAGTATCGGTGGCACAGATACGCAGTATTTT
CAWSIGGTDTQYF
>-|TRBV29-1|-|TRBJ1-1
TGCAGCGTTTATGAGGGACACCCTGAAGCTTTCTTT
CSVYEGHPEAFF
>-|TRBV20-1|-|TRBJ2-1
TGCAGTGCTCCACAGGGAGAGCAGTTCTTC
CSAPQGEQFF
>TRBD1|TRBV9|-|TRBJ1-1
TGTGCCAGCAGCGTTCTGACAGGGGGATCTGAAGCTTTCTTT
CASSVLTGGSEAFF
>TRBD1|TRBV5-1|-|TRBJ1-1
TGCGCCAGCAGCGTGAACAGGGGAGGTGAAGCTTTCTTT
CASSVNRGGEAFF
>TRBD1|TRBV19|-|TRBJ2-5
TGTGCCAGTAGTCTCAACAGGGGCTCCTCACAAGAGACCCAGTACTTC
CASSLNRGSSQETQYF
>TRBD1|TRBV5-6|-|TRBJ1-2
TGTGCCAGCAGCGACTGGGGACAGAGTCACTATGGCTACACCTTC
CASSDWGQSHYGYTF
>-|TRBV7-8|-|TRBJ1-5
TGTGCCAGCAGCTCCCCTATCGGGCAGGGTGTTGTCAATCAGCCCCAGCATTTT
CASSSPIGQGVVNQPQHF
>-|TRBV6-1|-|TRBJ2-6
TGTGCCAGCAGGCCCTTGGAGTCTGGGGCCAACGTCCTGACTTTC
CASRPLESGANVLTF
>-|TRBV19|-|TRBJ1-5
TGTGCCAGTAGACGGGGGGCTCAGCCCCAGCATTTT
CASRRGAQPQHF
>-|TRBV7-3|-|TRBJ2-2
TGTGCCAGCAGCTCCCCCCGAGTCGGGGAGCTGTTTTTT
CASSSPRVGELFF
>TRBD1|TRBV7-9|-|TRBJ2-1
TGTGCCAGCAGCAACACAGGGGGCTATGAGCAGTTCTTC
CASSNTGGYEQFF
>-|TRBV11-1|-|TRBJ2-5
TGTGCCAGCAGCAACCCCCCTGGAGAGGCCCAGTACTTC
CASSNPPGEAQYF
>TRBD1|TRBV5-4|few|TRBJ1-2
TGTGCCAGCAGCTTTCAGGGGGCGCAGGTCTATGGCTACACCTTC
CASSFQGAQVYGYTF
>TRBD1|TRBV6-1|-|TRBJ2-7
TGTGCCAGCAGTATCGCCGGGACAGGGCTTTACGAGCAGTACTTC
CASSIAGTGLYEQYF
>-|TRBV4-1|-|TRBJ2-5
TGCGCCAGCAGCCAACTGGGGCTAGCGCGTGAGACCCAGTACTTC
CASSQLGLARETQYF
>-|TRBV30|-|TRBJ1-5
TGTGCCTGGAGTTCGGACTACAATCAGCCCCAGCATTTT
CAWSSDYNQPQHF
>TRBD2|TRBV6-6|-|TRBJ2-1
TGTGCCAGCAGTTACTTCACTAGCGGGGGGGCTCTTAAGCAGTTCTTC
CASSYFTSGGALKQFF